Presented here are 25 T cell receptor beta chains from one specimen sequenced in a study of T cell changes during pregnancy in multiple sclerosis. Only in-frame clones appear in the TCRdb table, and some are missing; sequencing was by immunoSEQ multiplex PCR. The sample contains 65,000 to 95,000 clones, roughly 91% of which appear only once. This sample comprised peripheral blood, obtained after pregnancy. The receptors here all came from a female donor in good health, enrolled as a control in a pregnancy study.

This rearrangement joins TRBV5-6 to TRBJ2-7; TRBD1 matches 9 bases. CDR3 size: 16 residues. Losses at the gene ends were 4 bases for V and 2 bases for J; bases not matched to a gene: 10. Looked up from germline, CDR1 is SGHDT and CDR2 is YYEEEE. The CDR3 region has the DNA TGTGCCAGCAGCCCCTACGGACAGGGGTTGGCCTACGAGCAGTACTTC. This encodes CASSPYGQGLAYEQYF.

The CDR3 protein is CASSSLGTDTQYF. The DNA of the CDR3 is TGTGCCAGCAGTTCCCTCGGCACAGATACGCAGTATTTT. This chain connects TRBV6-5 to TRBJ2-3; the D is unclear. Trimming took off 4 bases at V and 1 base at J, with 6 bases between the two ends. CDR1 and CDR2 from the germline V gene are MNHEY and SVGAGI. The CDR3 extends over 13 amino acids.

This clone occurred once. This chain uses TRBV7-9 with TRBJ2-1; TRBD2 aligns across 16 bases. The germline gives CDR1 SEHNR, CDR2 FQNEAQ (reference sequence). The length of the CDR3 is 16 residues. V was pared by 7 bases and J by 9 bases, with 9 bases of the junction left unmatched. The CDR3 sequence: CASTSGTSGRAGEQFF. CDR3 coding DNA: TGTGCCAGCACCTCCGGGACTAGCGGGAGGGCCGGTGAGCAGTTCTTC.

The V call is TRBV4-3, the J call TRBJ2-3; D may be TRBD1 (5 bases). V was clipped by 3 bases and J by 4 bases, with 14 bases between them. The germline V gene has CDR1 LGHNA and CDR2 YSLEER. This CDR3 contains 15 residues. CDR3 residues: CASSQATTGADTQYF. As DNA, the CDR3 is TGCGCCAGCAGCCAGGCTACTACAGGCGCAGATACGCAGTATTTT.

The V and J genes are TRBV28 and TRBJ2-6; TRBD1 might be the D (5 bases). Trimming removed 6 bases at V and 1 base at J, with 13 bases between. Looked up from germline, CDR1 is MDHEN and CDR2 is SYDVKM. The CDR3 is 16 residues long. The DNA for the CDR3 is TGTGCCAGCAGGACCCCCTCAGGGTCTGGGGCCAACGTCCTGACTTTC. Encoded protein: CASRTPSGSGANVLTF.

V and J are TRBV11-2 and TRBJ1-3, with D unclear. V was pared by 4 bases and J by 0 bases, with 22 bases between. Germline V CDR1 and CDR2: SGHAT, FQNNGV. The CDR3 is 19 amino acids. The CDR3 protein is CASSSKQTRFQPSGNTIYF. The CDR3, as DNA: TGTGCCAGCAGCTCCAAACAGACAAGATTTCAGCCCTCTGGAAACACCATATATTTT.

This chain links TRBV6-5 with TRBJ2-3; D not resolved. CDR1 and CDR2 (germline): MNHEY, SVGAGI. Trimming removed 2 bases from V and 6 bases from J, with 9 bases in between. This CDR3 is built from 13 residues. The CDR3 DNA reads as TGTGCCAGCAGTTACGGCGGCCTGGATACGCAGTATTTT. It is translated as CASSYGGLDTQYF.

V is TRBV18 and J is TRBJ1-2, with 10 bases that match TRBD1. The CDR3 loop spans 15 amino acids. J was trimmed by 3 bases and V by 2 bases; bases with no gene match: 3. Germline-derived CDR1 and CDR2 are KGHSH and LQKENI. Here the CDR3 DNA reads TGTGCCAGCTCACCAGGGACAGGGGCAGACTATGGCTACACCTTC. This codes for CASSPGTGADYGYTF. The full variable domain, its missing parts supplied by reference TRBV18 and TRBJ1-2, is NAGVMQNPRHLVRRRGQEARLRCSPMKGHSHVYWYRQLPEEGLKFMVYLQKENIIDESGMPKERFSAEFPKEGPSILRIQQVVRGDSAAYFCASSPGTGADYGYTFGSGTRLTVV.

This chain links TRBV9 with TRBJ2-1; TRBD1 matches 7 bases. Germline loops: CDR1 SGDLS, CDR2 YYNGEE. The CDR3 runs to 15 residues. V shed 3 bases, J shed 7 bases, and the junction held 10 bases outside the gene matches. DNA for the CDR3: TGTGCCAGCAGCGAGGAGACAGGGACGATGAATGAGCAGTTCTTC. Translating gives CASSEETGTMNEQFF.

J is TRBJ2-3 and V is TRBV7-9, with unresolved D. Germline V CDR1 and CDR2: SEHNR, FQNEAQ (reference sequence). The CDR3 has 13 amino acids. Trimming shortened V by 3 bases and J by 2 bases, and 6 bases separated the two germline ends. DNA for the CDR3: TGTGCCAGCAGCTTCCAGGCCACAGATACGCAGTATTTT. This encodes CASSFQATDTQYF.

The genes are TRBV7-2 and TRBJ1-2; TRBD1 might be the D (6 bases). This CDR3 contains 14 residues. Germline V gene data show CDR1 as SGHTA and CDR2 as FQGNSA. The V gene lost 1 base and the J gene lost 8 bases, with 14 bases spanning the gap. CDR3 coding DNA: TGTGCCAGCAGCTTAGATCCAGGGGCAGAGGGCTACACCTTC. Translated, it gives CASSLDPGAEGYTF. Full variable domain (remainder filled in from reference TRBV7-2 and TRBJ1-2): GAGVSQSPSNKVTEKGKDVELRCDPISGHTALYWYRQSLGQGLEFLIYFQGNSAPDKSGLPSDRFSAERTGGSVSTLTIQRTQQEDSAVYLCASSLDPGAEGYTFGSGTRLTVV.

The CDR3 coding sequence is TGCGCCAGCAGCCAGGAACAGGGGGCGGATGGCTACACCTTC. Residues: CASSQEQGADGYTF. The chain uses TRBV4-1 and TRBJ1-2, with TRBD1 matching 9 bases. J was trimmed by 6 bases and V by 3 bases; bases with no gene match: 5. CDR3 length equals 14 residues. Germline V lookup: CDR1 MGHRA, CDR2 YSYEKL.

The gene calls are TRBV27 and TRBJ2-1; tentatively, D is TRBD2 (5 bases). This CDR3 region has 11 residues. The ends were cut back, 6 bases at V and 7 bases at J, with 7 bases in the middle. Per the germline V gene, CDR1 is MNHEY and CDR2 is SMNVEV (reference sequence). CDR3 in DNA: TGTGCCAGCAGCACGGGGAATGAGCAGTTCTTC. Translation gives CASSTGNEQFF.

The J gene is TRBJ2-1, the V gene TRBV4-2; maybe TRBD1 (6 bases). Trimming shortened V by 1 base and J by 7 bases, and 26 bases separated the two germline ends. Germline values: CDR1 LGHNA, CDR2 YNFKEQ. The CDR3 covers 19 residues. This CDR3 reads CASSQGLLFGGGLRNEQFF. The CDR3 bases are TGTGCCAGCAGCCAAGGTCTTCTCTTTGGGGGCGGGCTAAGGAATGAGCAGTTCTTC.

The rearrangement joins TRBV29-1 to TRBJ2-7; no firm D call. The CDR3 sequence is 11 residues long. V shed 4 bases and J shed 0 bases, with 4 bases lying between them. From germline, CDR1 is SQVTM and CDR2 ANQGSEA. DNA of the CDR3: TGCAGCGTTGGAGGCTCCTACGAGCAGTACTTC. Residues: CSVGGSYEQYF.

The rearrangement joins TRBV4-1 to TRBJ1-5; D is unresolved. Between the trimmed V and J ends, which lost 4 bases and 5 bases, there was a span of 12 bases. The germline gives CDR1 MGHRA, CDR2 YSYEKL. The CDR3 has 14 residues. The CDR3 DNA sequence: TGCGCCAGCAGCCTCGGGTCCGGCTATCAGCCCCAGCATTTT. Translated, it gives CASSLGSGYQPQHF.

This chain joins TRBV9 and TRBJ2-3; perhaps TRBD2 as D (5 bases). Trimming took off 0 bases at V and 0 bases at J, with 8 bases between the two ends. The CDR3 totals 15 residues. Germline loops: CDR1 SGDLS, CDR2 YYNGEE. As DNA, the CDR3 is TGTGCCAGCAGCGTAGAGGGAGACAGCACAGATACGCAGTATTTT. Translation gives CASSVEGDSTDTQYF.

CDR3 nucleotides: TGTGCCAGCAGCGCACCCCCCAAGGACAGAAGAGGCTACACCTTC. Protein sequence: CASSAPPKDRRGYTF. V usage is TRBV9 and J usage is TRBJ1-2; weak D call: TRBD1 (6 bases). V lost 3 bases to trimming and J lost 8 bases, with 20 bases between them. CDR1 is SGDLS and CDR2 is YYNGEE in the germline V gene. The CDR3 is made up of 15 amino acids. The entire variable domain, with the rest obtained from reference TRBV9 and TRBJ1-2, is as follows: DSGVTQTPKHLITATGQRVTLRCSPRSGDLSVYWYQQSLDQGLQFLIQYYNGEERAKGNILERFSAQQFPDLHSELNLSSLELGDSALYFCASSAPPKDRRGYTFGSGTRLTVV.

CDR3 nucleotide sequence: TGTGCCAGCAGCCAAGTTGGGCTAACGGGAAGCAATGAGCAGTTCTTC. Protein: CASSQVGLTGSNEQFF. The genes are TRBV4-2 and TRBJ2-1; weak D call: TRBD2 (5 bases). The germline V gene encodes CDR1 LGHNA and CDR2 YNFKEQ. V was clipped by 1 base and J by 6 bases, with 16 bases between them. This CDR3 region has 16 residues.

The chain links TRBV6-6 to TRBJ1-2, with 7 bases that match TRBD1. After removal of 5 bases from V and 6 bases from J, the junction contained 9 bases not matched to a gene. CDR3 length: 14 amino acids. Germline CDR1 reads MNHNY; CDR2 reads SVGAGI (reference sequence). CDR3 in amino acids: CASSLDRERNGYTF. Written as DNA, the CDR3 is TGTGCCAGCAGTCTCGACAGGGAGAGAAATGGCTACACCTTC.

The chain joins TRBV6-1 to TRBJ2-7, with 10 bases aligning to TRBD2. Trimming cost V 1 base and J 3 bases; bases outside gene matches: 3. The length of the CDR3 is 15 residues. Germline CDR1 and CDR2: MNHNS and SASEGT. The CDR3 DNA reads TGTGCCAGCAGTGAAGAAGCGGGGGGGAGCTACGAGCAGTACTTC. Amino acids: CASSEEAGGSYEQYF.

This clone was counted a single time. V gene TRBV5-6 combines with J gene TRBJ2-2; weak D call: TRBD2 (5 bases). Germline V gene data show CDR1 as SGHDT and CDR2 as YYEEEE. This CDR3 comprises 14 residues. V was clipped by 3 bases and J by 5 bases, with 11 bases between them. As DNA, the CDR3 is TGTGCCAGCAGCTCCGAGTCGGGGACCGGGGAGCTGTTTTTT. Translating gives CASSSESGTGELFF.

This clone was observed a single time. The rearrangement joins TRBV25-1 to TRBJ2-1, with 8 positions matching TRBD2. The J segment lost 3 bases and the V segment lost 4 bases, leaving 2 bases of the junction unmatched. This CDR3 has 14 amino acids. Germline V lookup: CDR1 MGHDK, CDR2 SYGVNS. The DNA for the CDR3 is TGTGCCAGCAGTGGAGCGGGGGACTACAATGAGCAGTTCTTC. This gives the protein CASSGAGDYNEQFF.

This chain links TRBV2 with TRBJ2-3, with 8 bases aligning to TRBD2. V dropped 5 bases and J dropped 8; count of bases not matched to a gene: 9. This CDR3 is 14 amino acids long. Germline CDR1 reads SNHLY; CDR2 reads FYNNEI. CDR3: CASSLGLAPATQYF. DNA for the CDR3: TGTGCCAGCAGTCTCGGACTAGCTCCAGCTACGCAGTATTTT.

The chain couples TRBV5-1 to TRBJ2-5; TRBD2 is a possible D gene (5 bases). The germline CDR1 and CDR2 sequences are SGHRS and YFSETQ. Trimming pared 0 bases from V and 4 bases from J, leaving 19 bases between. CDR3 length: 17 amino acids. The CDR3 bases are TGCGCCAGCAGCTTGGAGAACGGCTGGCAGGCGGGAGAGACCCAGTACTTC. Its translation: CASSLENGWQAGETQYF.